Following are 27 T cell receptor beta chains from one sample sequenced in a study of CD8 T cells in Susac syndrome. A quantity of about 0.5 to 1 ug RNA underwent reverse transcription using random hexamers. TCRdb re-derived calls from the immunoSEQ multiplex PCR reads in MiXCR, one entry per CDR3 protein. The profile covers roughly 180,000 distinct CDR3 sequences, with over 85% appearing a single time and 0.09% to 0.1% taken by the ten largest. Sequencing input: CD4+ T cells from PBMCs. The receptors come from a human donor with multiple sclerosis.

The V and J genes are TRBV2 and TRBJ1-4; weak D call: TRBD1 (6 bases). The CDR3 runs 12 residues. The germline gives CDR1 SNHLY, CDR2 FYNNEI. Trimming left V 5 bases short and J 12 bases short, with 13 bases between. Here the CDR3 reads CASSQTGFQLFF. CDR3 sequence (DNA): TGTGCCAGCAGTCAGACAGGCTTTCAACTGTTTTTT.

V and J are TRBV5-4 and TRBJ2-7, with TRBD1 identical over 8 bases. The CDR3 consists of 14 residues. From germline, CDR1 is SGHNT and CDR2 YYREEE (reference sequence). After removal of 5 bases from V and 5 bases from J, the junction contained 9 bases not matched to a gene. CDR3 bases: TGTGCCAGCAGAGCAGGGGGCGGTGGTCACGAGCAGTACTTC. Amino acids: CASRAGGGGHEQYF.

The chain couples TRBV6-1 to TRBJ2-7; D call uncertain. In germline, CDR1 is MNHNS, CDR2 SASEGT. The CDR3 consists of 11 residues. V lost 4 bases and J lost 7, with 8 bases in between. CDR3 residues: CASSGSIEQYF. The DNA for the CDR3 is TGTGCCAGCAGTGGGTCTATTGAGCAGTACTTC.

The rearrangement links TRBV11-2 to TRBJ2-5; the D call may be TRBD1 or TRBD2 (5 bases each). The V end was cut by 1 base, the J end by 3 bases, with 15 bases between. This CDR3 region has 16 residues. Germline lookup yields CDR1 SGHAT and CDR2 FQNNGV. CDR3 sequence reads: CASSLALLGGEETQYF. The CDR3 DNA reads as TGTGCCAGCAGCTTAGCCCTACTTGGGGGAGAAGAGACCCAGTACTTC.

CDR3 sequence (DNA): TGTGCCAGCTCACGACCGGGACAGGGACCCTACGAGCAGTACTTC. This sequence encodes CASSRPGQGPYEQYF. The chain couples TRBV18 to TRBJ2-7, with TRBD1 identical over 9 bases. The CDR3 runs to 15 residues. V shed 4 bases and J 2 bases; nucleotides not matched to a gene: 6. The germline V gene encodes CDR1 KGHSH and CDR2 LQKENI.

This clonotype was observed a few times. The chain employs TRBV30 and TRBJ2-1, with a possible D match to TRBD2 (5 bases). The germline CDR1 and CDR2 sequences are GTSNPN and SVGIG (reference sequence). CDR3 length: 13 residues. V was trimmed by 1 base and J by 8 bases, leaving 12 bases between them. This CDR3 reads CAWSGRQGDEQFF. The DNA of the CDR3 is TGTGCCTGGAGTGGGAGGCAAGGAGATGAGCAGTTCTTC. Filled out from reference TRBV30 and TRBJ2-1, the complete variable domain reads SQTIHQWPATLVQPVGSPLSLECTVEGTSNPNLYWYRQAAGRGLQLLFYSVGIGQISSEVPQNLSASRPQDRQFILSSKKLLLSDSGFYLCAWSGRQGDEQFFGPGTRLTVL.

This rearrangement joins TRBV15 to TRBJ2-5; D is ambiguous. The CDR3 is 14 amino acids. Germline V lookup: CDR1 LNHNV, CDR2 YYDKDF (reference sequence). The V end was cut by 5 bases, the J end by 1 base, with 11 bases between. The chain's CDR3 is CATSPRASQETQYF. Written as DNA, the CDR3 is TGTGCCACCAGCCCCCGGGCTAGCCAAGAGACCCAGTACTTC.

The chain joins TRBV5-1 to TRBJ1-1; D gene uncertain. V was trimmed by 4 bases and J by 5 bases, leaving 15 bases between them. This CDR3 spans 14 amino acids. Germline assignment: CDR1 SGHRS and CDR2 YFSETQ. The CDR3 bases are TGCGCCAGCAGCCAAAGGACTGTAGAAACTGAAGCTTTCTTT. It is translated as CASSQRTVETEAFF.

The chain recombines TRBV5-1 with TRBJ2-4, with TRBD2 matching over 7 bases. Germline CDR1 is SGHRS and CDR2 is YFSETQ. CDR3 length: 15 amino acids. Trimming took 2 bases from V and 1 from J; bases not matched to a gene: 3. CDR3 sequence: CASSFDSGAKNIQYF. CDR3 coding DNA: TGCGCCAGCAGCTTTGATAGCGGGGCCAAAAACATTCAGTACTTC.

J is TRBJ1-2 and V is TRBV28; no definite D call. Trimming removed 6 bases at V and 6 bases at J, with 14 bases between. Germline assignment: CDR1 MDHEN and CDR2 SYDVKM. CDR3 size: 13 residues. The CDR3 protein is CASREGPRDGYTF. The CDR3 nucleotides are TGTGCCAGCAGGGAGGGCCCGCGCGATGGCTACACCTTC.

The rearrangement uses TRBV4-1 and TRBJ2-5, with D possibly being TRBD2 (7 bases). V was trimmed by 2 bases and J by 3 bases, leaving 16 bases between them. CDR1 is MGHRA, CDR2 YSYEKL, per germline. This CDR3 has 16 amino acids. The CDR3 DNA reads as TGCGCCAGCAGCCAAAGGGGGAGGGCAGGGGAAGAGACCCAGTACTTC. It is translated as CASSQRGRAGEETQYF.

J is TRBJ1-1 and V is TRBV29-1; maybe TRBD1 (6 bases). The CDR3 extends over 12 amino acids. Trimming pared 7 bases from V and 2 bases from J, leaving 11 bases between. Germline V lookup: CDR1 SQVTM, CDR2 ANQGSEA. The CDR3 reads CSGMDSNTEAFF. The DNA of the CDR3 is TGCAGCGGGATGGACAGCAACACTGAAGCTTTCTTT.

This clonotype showed up just a few times. The chain combines TRBV6-2 or TRBV6-3 with TRBJ2-6; no reliable D call. CDR1 is MNHEY, CDR2 SVGEGT, per germline. The V end was cut by 0 bases, the J end by 3 bases, with 0 bases between. The length of the CDR3 is 13 residues. For the CDR3, the DNA is TGTGCCAGCAGTTACTCTGGGGCCAACGTCCTGACTTTC. Translation: CASSYSGANVLTF.

The V and J genes are TRBV12-3 or TRBV12-4 and TRBJ2-2; D not certain. Trimming removed 1 base from V and 2 bases from J, with 5 bases in between. There are 14 residues in the CDR3. This CDR3 reads CASSLGHNTGELFF. CDR3 nucleotides: TGTGCCAGCAGTTTAGGGCATAACACCGGGGAGCTGTTTTTT.

J is TRBJ2-5 and V is TRBV5-1, with unresolved D. V was cut by 0 bases and J by 2 bases, with 11 bases left in between. The CDR3 covers 15 residues. CDR1 is SGHRS and CDR2 is YFSETQ in the germline V gene. CDR3 nucleotide sequence: TGCGCCAGCAGCTTGGTCCTCCAGAGACAAGAGACCCAGTACTTC. Its translation: CASSLVLQRQETQYF.

The V and J genes are TRBV10-2 and TRBJ2-7, with a possible D match to TRBD2 (6 bases). The CDR3 sequence is 14 residues long. The germline gives CDR1 WSHSY, CDR2 SAAADI. The germline V and J ends were trimmed by 8 bases and 4 bases, with 18 bases remaining between them. The CDR3 region is CASGVGSPGYEQYF. The CDR3 region has the DNA TGCGCCAGCGGCGTCGGGAGCCCCGGGTACGAGCAGTACTTC.

This chain joins TRBV6-6 and TRBJ1-5, with D unresolved. The V and J ends lost 6 bases and 0 bases respectively, with 15 bases between them. The CDR3 covers 16 residues. CDR1 is MNHNY and CDR2 is SVGAGI in the germline V gene (reference sequence). The CDR3 spells CASSPSDGYSNQPQHF. CDR3 nucleotide sequence: TGTGCCAGCAGCCCATCGGACGGTTATAGCAATCAGCCCCAGCATTTT.

The J gene is TRBJ1-1, the V gene TRBV9; 10 bases align to TRBD1. V was pared by 3 bases and J by 1 base, with 6 bases of the junction left unmatched. CDR1 and CDR2 from the germline V gene are SGDLS and YYNGEE. The CDR3 is 16 residues long. DNA of the CDR3: TGTGCCAGCAGCGCCAGACAGGGGGCTACGAACACTGAAGCTTTCTTT. Its translation is CASSARQGATNTEAFF.

The V gene is TRBV3-1, the J gene TRBJ1-1; D may be TRBD1 (6 bases). The CDR3 contains 17 residues. CDR1 and CDR2 from the germline V gene are LGHDT and YNNKEL (reference sequence). V was clipped by 1 base and J by 2 bases, with 17 bases between them. CDR3 bases: TGTGCCAGCAGCCAAGTGTATGCAGGGGATATTAACACTGAAGCTTTCTTT. The encoded protein is CASSQVYAGDINTEAFF.

The chain carries TRBV27 and TRBJ2-7; 8 positions agree with TRBD1. The CDR3 is 13 residues long. Germline assignment: CDR1 MNHEY and CDR2 SMNVEV (reference sequence). J lost 4 bases, V lost 5 bases, and 4 bases had no gene match. The CDR3 sequence: CASSPRQGYEQYF. CDR3 nucleotide sequence: TGTGCCAGCAGTCCCCGACAGGGGTACGAGCAGTACTTC.

The V gene is TRBV27, the J gene TRBJ2-5; no reliable D call. V dropped 5 bases and J dropped 5 bases, with 12 bases sitting between them. This CDR3 is built from 13 residues. Germline V gene lookup returns CDR1 MNHEY and CDR2 SMNVEV (reference sequence). The chain's CDR3 is CASSPAARETQYF. As DNA, the CDR3 is TGTGCCAGCAGTCCGGCGGCGCGGGAGACCCAGTACTTC.

The chain couples TRBV5-8 to TRBJ2-3, with D uncertain. This CDR3 has 14 amino acids. V was trimmed by 2 bases and J by 1 base, leaving 8 bases between them. The germline V gene has CDR1 SGHTS and CDR2 YDEGEE. The CDR3 spells CASSFRQGTDTQYF. The CDR3 DNA is TGTGCCAGCAGCTTTAGGCAGGGCACAGATACGCAGTATTTT.

The J gene is TRBJ2-1, the V gene TRBV6-1; 13 nucleotides agree with TRBD2. The trim removed 5 bases at V and 6 bases at J, leaving 10 bases unmatched. Germline V gives CDR1 MNHNS, CDR2 SASEGT. The CDR3 extends over 17 amino acids. CDR3 nucleotides: TGTGCCAGCAGTCGGACTAGCGGGAGACCGGGGGGCAATGAGCAGTTCTTC. Encoded protein: CASSRTSGRPGGNEQFF.

The V gene is TRBV5-1, the J gene TRBJ1-1, with TRBD1 matching over 7 bases. Germline CDR1 is SGHRS and CDR2 is YFSETQ. The CDR3 is 14 amino acids. Trimming took 2 bases from V and 1 from J; bases not matched to a gene: 2. Here the CDR3 reads CASSFDRANTEAFF. The DNA of the CDR3 is TGCGCCAGCAGCTTCGACAGGGCGAACACTGAAGCTTTCTTT.

DNA of the CDR3: TGTGCCTGGAGTGGGGGCACAGATACGCAGTATTTT. Translation: CAWSGGTDTQYF. The chain links TRBV30 to TRBJ2-3; D not certain. Trimming left V 1 base short and J 1 base short, with 3 bases between. The CDR3 loop spans 12 amino acids. Germline V lookup: CDR1 GTSNPN, CDR2 SVGIG (reference sequence).

A few counts support this clonotype. The J gene is TRBJ2-5, the V gene TRBV12-3 or TRBV12-4, with D maybe TRBD2 (7 bases). V was clipped by 3 bases and J by 5 bases, with 13 bases between them. This CDR3 is 14 amino acids long. CDR3 sequence reads: CASSLGGGRETQYF. CDR3 in DNA: TGTGCCAGCAGTTTGGGAGGGGGTCGGGAGACCCAGTACTTC.

The chain has TRBV24-1 and TRBJ2-7; D is undetermined. CDR1 and CDR2 (germline): KGHDR, SFDVKD. The CDR3 extends over 14 amino acids. V was clipped by 9 bases and J by 2 bases, with 16 bases between them. The CDR3 loop reads CATAAGSRAYEQYF. The CDR3 nucleotides read TGTGCCACCGCAGCCGGTAGTAGGGCCTACGAGCAGTACTTC.